These 25 T cell receptor beta chains originate from one sample sequenced in a study of response to subunit inactivated influenza vaccine. TCRdb redid the calling of the RT-PCR reads with MiXCR, one entry per CDR3 protein. The table records more than 400,000 distinct CDR3 sequences, approximately 11% of them present only once. The sample was PBMCs from blood, taken more than 35 days after vaccination. The receptors were gathered from a man in his forties or fifties who received an inactivated influenza vaccine.

This chain joins TRBV9 and TRBJ2-2; 10 bases are shared with TRBD1. V was clipped by 2 bases and J by 3 bases; unmatched bases: 4. The CDR3 extends over 16 amino acids. Germline CDR1 is SGDLS and CDR2 is YYNGEE. CDR3 sequence: CASSVRQGADTGELFF. The CDR3 DNA reads as TGTGCCAGCAGCGTGAGACAGGGGGCGGACACCGGGGAGCTGTTTTTT.

Only a few counts were recorded for this clonotype. The V call is TRBV29-1, the J call TRBJ2-2, with D tentatively TRBD1 (6 bases). Deletions cut 4 bases from V and 4 bases from J, with 7 bases between. The CDR3 contains 12 residues. Germline V gives CDR1 SQVTM, CDR2 ANQGSEA. The DNA of the CDR3 is TGCAGCGTTGGGACAGCCACCGGGGAGCTGTTTTTT. Amino acids: CSVGTATGELFF.

V and J are TRBV9 and TRBJ1-1; 8 nucleotides line up with TRBD1. Trimming cost V 4 bases and J 1 base; bases outside gene matches: 9. The germline V gene has CDR1 SGDLS and CDR2 YYNGEE. The CDR3 is 16 residues long. In DNA, the CDR3 is TGTGCCAGCAGCACAGGGGGGGGCAGGGAGAACACTGAAGCTTTCTTT. It encodes CASSTGGGRENTEAFF.

The rearrangement joins TRBV20-1 to TRBJ2-7, with D maybe TRBD1 (6 bases). This CDR3 comprises 14 residues. In germline, CDR1 is DFQATT, CDR2 SNEGSKA (reference sequence). V lost 3 bases and J 1 base, leaving 13 bases between the germline ends. In nucleotides, the CDR3 is TGCAGTGCTAGCTCTTATCAGGGGTCCTACGAGCAGTACTTC. Amino acid sequence: CSASSYQGSYEQYF.

Notes on this clonotype: Its ends do not fully match the called genes, so a read error is possible. The chain uses TRBV28 and TRBJ2-2; 7 bases align to TRBD1. This CDR3 spans 13 amino acids. The germline V gene encodes CDR1 MDHEN and CDR2 SYDVKM. The CDR3 region has the DNA TGTGCCAGTACAGGGGTGAACACCGGGGAGCTGTCTTTT. The encoded protein is CASTGVNTGELSF.

This clonotype was seen many times. This chain uses TRBV9 with TRBJ1-1; no clear D. CDR1 is SGDLS and CDR2 is YYNGEE in the germline V gene. The CDR3 loop spans 15 amino acids. Trimming cost V 0 bases and J 4 bases, with 13 bases left between them. CDR3 sequence (DNA): TGTGCCAGCAGCGTAGACTCTCGGACTGGCACTGAAGCTTTCTTT. Translation gives CASSVDSRTGTEAFF.

This chain links TRBV4-2 with TRBJ2-5; no reliable D call. CDR1 is LGHNA, CDR2 YNFKEQ, per germline. This CDR3 has 15 amino acids. V lost 1 base, J lost 1 base, and 10 bases lay in between. The CDR3 loop is CASSQADGSQETQYF. DNA for the CDR3: TGTGCCAGCAGCCAAGCGGATGGCTCCCAAGAGACCCAGTACTTC.

A few counts support this clonotype. The chain couples TRBV15 to TRBJ2-3, with D possibly called TRBD1 or TRBD2 (7 bases each). Trimming cost V 6 bases and J 0 bases, with 16 bases left between them. The CDR3 spans 16 residues. Germline CDR1 reads LNHNV; CDR2 reads YYDKDF (reference sequence). For the CDR3, the DNA is TGTGCCACCAGTCAGGGGGGGGCCGCTAGCACAGATACGCAGTATTTT. Its translation: CATSQGGAASTDTQYF. Combining the CDR3 with reference TRBV15 and TRBJ2-3 gives the whole variable domain DAMVIQNPRYQVTQFGKPVTLSCSQTLNHNVMYWYQQKSSQAPKLLFHYYDKDFNNEADTPDNFQSRRPNTSFCFLDIRSPGLGDTAMYLCATSQGGAASTDTQYFGPGTRLTVL.

The sample holds a few counts of this clonotype. V usage is TRBV5-5 and J usage is TRBJ2-3; 7 nucleotides match TRBD2. The V and J ends lost 4 bases and 1 base, in that order; junction bases with no gene match: 6. CDR1 and CDR2 (germline): SGHKS, YYEKEE (reference sequence). There are 15 residues in the CDR3. CDR3 DNA sequence: TGTGCCAGCAGCCGGGAGGATCCGCGCACAGATACGCAGTATTTT. Translating it yields CASSREDPRTDTQYF. The full variable domain, its missing parts supplied by reference TRBV5-5 and TRBJ2-3, is DAGVTQSPTHLIKTRGQQVTLRCSPISGHKSVSWYQQVLGQGPQFIFQYYEKEERGRGNFPDRFSARQFPNYSSELNVNALLLGDSALYLCASSREDPRTDTQYFGPGTRLTVL.

Turning to this clonotype: A much bigger clone sits one base away, suggesting this may be a read error. The chain links TRBV12-3 or TRBV12-4 to TRBJ2-7; possibly TRBD1 for D (6 bases). CDR3 length: 16 residues. CDR3 region: CASSTSGTQNNYELYF. The CDR3 nucleotides read TGTGCCAGCAGTACATCCGGGACACAGAACAATTACGAGCTGTACTTC.

The V call is TRBV27, the J call TRBJ2-7; 10 positions agree with TRBD1. Germline V gene lookup returns CDR1 MNHEY and CDR2 SMNVEV (reference sequence). Trimming at V came to 4 bases and at J to 5 bases, leaving 11 bases not matched to a gene. The CDR3 is 16 amino acids. CDR3 in amino acids: CASSSLPGTGEDEQYF. The CDR3 bases are TGTGCCAGCAGTTCCCTCCCCGGGACAGGGGAAGACGAGCAGTACTTC.

A few counts support this clonotype. The V call is TRBV4-3, the J call TRBJ2-2; D is ambiguous. Trimming cost V 0 bases and J 5 bases, with 10 bases left between them. Looked up from germline, CDR1 is LGHNA and CDR2 is YSLEER. The CDR3 runs 15 residues. DNA of the CDR3: TGCGCCAGCAGCCAAGACCCCCTTGTTACCGGGGAGCTGTTTTTT. It translates to CASSQDPLVTGELFF.

This clonotype was recorded many times. The V and J genes are TRBV5-6 and TRBJ2-5; D is unclear. The CDR3 spans 13 residues. Between the trimmed V and J ends, which lost 2 bases and 0 bases, there was a span of 5 bases. Germline CDR1 is SGHDT and CDR2 is YYEEEE. The CDR3 loop reads CASSFQNQETQYF. The CDR3 DNA reads as TGTGCCAGCAGCTTTCAGAACCAAGAGACCCAGTACTTC.

The chain couples TRBV7-8 to TRBJ2-2; TRBD1 aligns across 7 bases. This CDR3 is built from 15 residues. The J segment lost 4 bases and the V segment lost 4 bases, leaving 6 bases of the junction unmatched. Per germline, CDR1 SGHVS and CDR2 FQNEAQ. The CDR3: CASSSTGIPTGELFF. CDR3 in DNA: TGTGCCAGCAGCTCGACAGGGATCCCCACCGGGGAGCTGTTTTTT. The complete variable domain, with remaining parts taken from reference TRBV7-8 and TRBJ2-2, reads GAGVSQSPRYKVAKRGQDVALRCDPISGHVSLFWYQQALGQGPEFLTYFQNEAQLDKSGLPSDRFFAERPEGSVSTLKIQRTQQEDSAVYLCASSSTGIPTGELFFGEGSRLTVL.

The CDR3 region has the DNA TGTGCCAGCAGCCTACAGGTTTTCGACGAGCAGTACTTC. This encodes CASSLQVFDEQYF. The chain has TRBV7-2 and TRBJ2-7, with D perhaps matching TRBD1 (5 bases). Germline-derived CDR1 and CDR2 are SGHTA and FQGNSA. V was clipped by 5 bases and J by 5 bases, with 13 bases between them. The CDR3 length is 13 residues.

In its sample, this clonotype was seen many times. The chain links TRBV5-1 to TRBJ2-7; a weak D match, TRBD1 (6 bases). Per germline, CDR1 SGHRS and CDR2 YFSETQ. The CDR3 spans 13 residues. The V gene lost 4 bases and the J gene lost 4 bases, with 12 bases spanning the gap. This chain's CDR3 is CASSLLGAYEQYF. The CDR3 nucleotides are TGCGCCAGCAGCCTGCTGGGGGCTTACGAGCAGTACTTC.

This clonotype was seen many times. The J gene is TRBJ2-5, the V gene TRBV20-1; D is unclear. This CDR3 is 12 amino acids long. Germline V gene sequence: CDR1 DFQATT, CDR2 SNEGSKA (reference sequence). Trimming took 0 bases from V and 1 from J, leaving 3 bases between them. In DNA form, the CDR3 reads TGCAGTGCTAGAGAGTTCCAAGAGACCCAGTACTTC. It translates to CSAREFQETQYF.

This clonotype was counted only a few times. This chain uses TRBV20-1 with TRBJ2-1; TRBD2 aligns across 8 bases. The CDR3 has 17 amino acids. V dropped 3 bases and J dropped 0; count of bases not matched to a gene: 10. Germline CDR1 reads DFQATT; CDR2 reads SNEGSKA (reference sequence). The CDR3 loop reads CSASTSGEYSSYNEQFF. CDR3 nucleotides: TGCAGTGCTAGCACTAGCGGAGAATATAGCTCCTACAATGAGCAGTTCTTC.

The sample holds a few counts of this clonotype. In DNA form, the CDR3 reads TGTGCCAGCTCACCCTGGATGGAGCCTGGGACCTACGAGCAGTACTTC. It codes for CASSPWMEPGTYEQYF. The rearrangement joins TRBV18 to TRBJ2-7; no definite D call. The CDR3 has 16 amino acids. The ends were cut back, 3 bases at V and 2 bases at J, with 17 bases in the middle. The germline V gene encodes CDR1 KGHSH and CDR2 LQKENI.

This clonotype was picked up many times. J is TRBJ2-2 and V is TRBV9; TRBD1 agrees at 7 bases. V trimming: 0 bases; J trimming: 3 bases; junction bases outside the gene matches: 8. Germline V gene sequence: CDR1 SGDLS, CDR2 YYNGEE. The CDR3 consists of 17 residues. In DNA form, the CDR3 reads TGTGCCAGCAGCGTAGATCTGGCAGGGGGATACACCGGGGAGCTGTTTTTT. Residues: CASSVDLAGGYTGELFF.

The CDR3 protein is CSAREEQGFNEQFF. The CDR3 DNA sequence: TGCAGTGCTAGAGAGGAACAGGGTTTCAATGAGCAGTTCTTC. The rearrangement joins TRBV20-1 to TRBJ2-1; perhaps TRBD1 as D (6 bases). The CDR3 is 14 residues long. V shed 0 bases and J shed 6 bases, with 12 bases lying between them. Germline CDR1 DFQATT, CDR2 SNEGSKA (reference sequence).

This clonotype was detected a few times. V usage is TRBV20-1 and J usage is TRBJ1-5; a possible D gene is TRBD1 (5 bases). The CDR3 has 14 amino acids. The V gene lost 3 bases and the J gene lost 0 bases, with 9 bases spanning the gap. Germline lookup yields CDR1 DFQATT and CDR2 SNEGSKA (reference sequence). CDR3 residues: CSASDSYSNQPQHF. As DNA, the CDR3 is TGCAGTGCTAGCGACAGTTATAGCAATCAGCCCCAGCATTTT.

CDR3 in amino acids: CAIRSVDRGGYEQYF. Here the CDR3 DNA reads TGTGCCATCAGATCGGTAGACAGGGGAGGTTACGAGCAGTACTTC. The V call is TRBV10-3, the J call TRBJ2-7; 8 positions match TRBD1. CDR3 length: 15 residues. Looked up from germline, CDR1 is ENHRY and CDR2 is SYGVKD. V lost 6 bases and J lost 4; bases outside the gene matches: 11.

This chain links TRBV24-1 with TRBJ2-3; 9 bases are a match to TRBD1. V shed 3 bases and J 0 bases; nucleotides not matched to a gene: 3. Germline CDR1 is KGHDR and CDR2 is SFDVKD. The CDR3 extends over 16 amino acids. DNA of the CDR3: TGTGCCACCAGTGATGGTGGGACAGGGAGCACAGATACGCAGTATTTT. Translation gives CATSDGGTGSTDTQYF.

There are many counts of this clonotype. The chain links TRBV20-1 to TRBJ2-3; 7 positions agree with TRBD2. The CDR3 is 14 residues long. The V gene end was trimmed by 6 bases and the J gene end by 0 bases; junction bases not matched to a gene: 6. Germline V gives CDR1 DFQATT, CDR2 SNEGSKA (reference sequence). The CDR3 protein is CSARSGISTDTQYF. In DNA, the CDR3 is TGCAGTGCACGCAGCGGGATAAGCACAGATACGCAGTATTTT.